This TCR beta chain appears in the sequencing data of a study of blood T cell repertoires in COVID-19. Study-wide background: There were acute and convalescent COVID-19 samples, and they came from the United States, Italy and Spain.

Generated by immunoSEQ multiplex PCR, the TCRdb table keeps only in-frame clones and is missing some. The sample lists a few hundred thousand clones; approximately 83% were seen once. The V segment lost 6 bases and the J segment 0 bases; nucleotides outside the gene matches: 15. The germline V gene has CDR1 SGHTA and CDR2 FQGNSA. The CDR3 sequence is 18 residues long. This chain links TRBV7-2 with TRBJ1-2; 8 positions match TRBD1. The TCR was taken from a woman aged 40 to 50 with acute COVID-19. Sequencing used PBMCs or T cells enriched from blood (not recorded which). The CDR3 nucleotides are TGTGCCAGCAGGGTAGGGTTAGGCAGGGGGCCTACTAACTATGGCTACACCTTC. Translating gives CASRVGLGRGPTNYGYTF.